This entry lists 27 T cell receptor beta chains sequenced from one sample in a study of OX40 agonist ivuxolimab in advanced cancers. Assay used: immunoSEQ multiplex PCR; TCRdb lists only in-frame clones, some missing. The repertoire holds 70,000 to 100,000 clones, 65% to 90% seen once, with 1.5% to 2% in the top ten. This specimen was CD4+ or CD8+ T cells sorted from blood, taken in a trial of the OX40 agonist ivuxolimab. The source is an adult with an advanced solid tumor such as melanoma, head and neck, liver or kidney cancer.

The chain has TRBV18 and TRBJ2-7; D might be TRBD1 (5 bases). CDR1 KGHSH and CDR2 LQKENI come from the germline V gene. The CDR3 consists of 15 residues. The V end lost 3 bases, the J end lost 1 base, and 13 bases lay between the germline ends. CDR3 coding DNA: TGTGCCAGCTCACCGGGGCGCCAGTCATCCTACGAGCAGTACTTC. Translating it yields CASSPGRQSSYEQYF.

V and J are TRBV27 and TRBJ2-1, with D uncertain. This CDR3 contains 14 residues. V was cut by 5 bases and J by 9 bases, with 17 bases left in between. From germline, CDR1 is MNHEY and CDR2 SMNVEV (reference sequence). This CDR3 reads CASSPHRPPGEQFF. DNA for the CDR3: TGTGCCAGCAGTCCTCATCGCCCGCCCGGTGAGCAGTTCTTC.

This chain joins TRBV23-1 and TRBJ2-1; 10 bases match TRBD2. TRBV23-1 is identified as an open reading frame with a role that is uncertain. After removal of 4 bases from V and 7 bases from J, the junction contained 13 bases not matched to a gene. The CDR3 is 17 residues long. The CDR3 region is CASSPQIGLAAENEQFF. The CDR3 DNA reads as TGCGCCAGCAGTCCCCAGATCGGACTAGCGGCTGAAAATGAGCAGTTCTTC.

This clone was detected a few times. The chain employs TRBV5-1 and TRBJ1-3, with D hard to call. CDR1 and CDR2 from the germline V gene are SGHRS and YFSETQ. V lost 4 bases and J lost 0, with 8 bases in between. This CDR3 is built from 14 residues. The CDR3 DNA follows: TGCGCCAGCAGCGAGTCGTCCTCTGGAAACACCATATATTTT. Its translation is CASSESSSGNTIYF.

The DNA of the CDR3 is TGTGCCAGCAGCTTACAAGCGGGAGGACCCTCCTACGAGCAGTACTTC. It codes for CASSLQAGGPSYEQYF. The chain combines TRBV7-2 with TRBJ2-7, with 9 bases matching TRBD2. The germline gives CDR1 SGHTA, CDR2 FQGNSA. The CDR3 loop spans 16 amino acids. Losses at the gene ends were 2 bases for V and 0 bases for J; bases not matched to a gene: 5.

This chain joins TRBV29-1 and TRBJ1-2; D possibly corresponds to TRBD1 (5 bases). The V end was cut by 4 bases, the J end by 3 bases, with 18 bases between. The V gene's germline CDR1 is SQVTM and CDR2 ANQGSEA. The CDR3 totals 15 residues. CDR3 sequence: CSVAPQGVGDYGYTF. The DNA of the CDR3 is TGCAGCGTTGCTCCCCAGGGTGTAGGCGACTATGGCTACACCTTC.

The V and J genes are TRBV14 and TRBJ2-3, with D unclear. The CDR3 has 11 residues. V lost 1 base, J lost 5 bases, and 1 base lay in between. Germline V lookup: CDR1 SGHDN, CDR2 FVKESK. The CDR3 here is CASSQVDTQYF. CDR3 bases: TGTGCCAGCAGCCAAGTAGATACGCAGTATTTT.

CDR3 sequence reads: CATSRGGTDYGYTF. CDR3 in DNA: TGTGCCACCAGCAGAGGCGGGACAGATTATGGCTACACCTTC. The V gene is TRBV15, the J gene TRBJ1-2; 7 bases line up with TRBD1. Germline V gene sequence: CDR1 LNHNV, CDR2 YYDKDF (reference sequence). The V segment lost 1 base and the J segment 5 bases; nucleotides outside the gene matches: 4. The CDR3 runs 14 residues.

The chain is built from TRBV28 and TRBJ1-2; TRBD1 aligns across 8 bases. J was trimmed by 7 bases and V by 2 bases; bases with no gene match: 6. The V gene's germline CDR1 is MDHEN and CDR2 SYDVKM. The CDR3 has 14 amino acids. CDR3 nucleotide sequence: TGTGCCAGCAGTTTAGGCCACAGGGGGTTTGGCTACACCTTC. Encoded protein: CASSLGHRGFGYTF.

V usage is TRBV6-1 and J usage is TRBJ2-7, with 9 bases aligning to TRBD2. Germline CDR1 is MNHNS and CDR2 is SASEGT. This CDR3 has 14 amino acids. With V trimmed by 6 bases and J by 6 bases, 9 bases remained unmatched. CDR3 bases: TGTGCCAGCAGGGACAGCGGGAGGACTTCCGAGCAGTACTTC. Translation: CASRDSGRTSEQYF.

The chain carries TRBV14 and TRBJ1-4; D unclear. This CDR3 comprises 16 residues. Trimming removed 1 base from V and 3 bases from J, with 12 bases in between. CDR1 SGHDN and CDR2 FVKESK come from the germline V gene. The DNA of the CDR3 is TGTGCCAGCAGCCAAGCTAAAAGGGCCCCTAATGAAAAACTGTTTTTT. As protein: CASSQAKRAPNEKLFF.

This chain links TRBV5-4 with TRBJ2-3; unclear D gene. V was pared by 1 base and J by 1 base, with 10 bases between. This CDR3 region has 15 residues. Looked up from germline, CDR1 is SGHNT and CDR2 is YYREEE (reference sequence). The CDR3 here is CASSLFGGGTDTQYF. The CDR3 DNA reads TGTGCCAGCAGCTTGTTTGGCGGAGGCACAGATACGCAGTATTTT.

J is TRBJ1-2 and V is TRBV6-1; D is perhaps TRBD1 (6 bases). This CDR3 is 11 amino acids long. CDR1 and CDR2 (germline): MNHNS, SASEGT. V lost 6 bases to trimming and J lost 6 bases, with 8 bases between them. The DNA of the CDR3 is TGTGCCAGCAGGAGGACAGATGGCTACACCTTC. Translating it yields CASRRTDGYTF.

CDR3 nucleotide sequence: TGTGCCAGCAGCGCTCGGGAGGGGGCGAACTACGAGCAGTACTTC. Protein product: CASSAREGANYEQYF. The rearrangement links TRBV9 to TRBJ2-7, with a tentative D call TRBD2 (8 bases). V was cut by 3 bases and J by 3 bases, with 16 bases left in between. The germline V gene has CDR1 SGDLS and CDR2 YYNGEE. The CDR3 length is 15 residues.

This rearrangement joins TRBV9 to TRBJ2-7; 7 bases match TRBD2. Germline CDR1 reads SGDLS; CDR2 reads YYNGEE. The CDR3 has 14 residues. The J segment lost 0 bases and the V segment lost 3 bases, leaving 3 bases of the junction unmatched. In DNA, the CDR3 is TGTGCCAGCAGCGCCCGGGACTACTCCTACGAGCAGTACTTC. Its protein is CASSARDYSYEQYF.

A single count supports this clone. The chain has TRBV18 and TRBJ1-5, with 7 bases that match TRBD1. Germline V gives CDR1 KGHSH, CDR2 LQKENI. The ends lost 5 bases at V and 4 bases at J; junction bases unmatched: 5. The CDR3 covers 14 residues. CDR3 sequence (DNA): TGTGCCAGCTCATCTGACAGGGAGAATCAGCCCCAGCATTTT. Amino acids: CASSSDRENQPQHF. The full variable domain, completed using reference TRBV18 and TRBJ1-5, is NAGVMQNPRHLVRRRGQEARLRCSPMKGHSHVYWYRQLPEEGLKFMVYLQKENIIDESGMPKERFSAEFPKEGPSILRIQQVVRGDSAAYFCASSSDRENQPQHFGDGTRLSIL.

This clone was detected only once. The V call is TRBV5-3, the J call TRBJ2-1, with a tentative D call TRBD2 (6 bases). TRBV5-3 is labeled an ORF, and its function is uncertain. V shed 2 bases and J shed 6 bases, with 9 bases lying between them. CDR3 length: 13 residues. The CDR3 spells CARSFPAGNEQFF. The CDR3 nucleotides read TGTGCCAGAAGCTTTCCAGCGGGCAATGAGCAGTTCTTC.

J is TRBJ2-7 and V is TRBV27; tentatively, D is TRBD1 (6 bases). The CDR3 extends over 14 amino acids. Germline-derived CDR1 and CDR2 are MNHEY and SMNVEV (reference sequence). The V gene lost 4 bases and the J gene lost 6 bases, with 16 bases spanning the gap. The CDR3 nucleotides are TGTGCCAGCAGTTCGTACAGGGAACCGGGCGAGCAGTACTTC. Translated, it gives CASSSYREPGEQYF.

This clone appeared a few times. The V gene is TRBV9, the J gene TRBJ2-7, with D maybe TRBD1 (5 bases). Germline CDR1 is SGDLS and CDR2 is YYNGEE. V was clipped by 2 bases and J by 2 bases, with 14 bases between them. The CDR3 length is 15 residues. The CDR3 sequence is CASSVQGAKTYEQYF. The DNA of the CDR3 is TGTGCCAGCAGCGTTCAGGGCGCCAAAACCTACGAGCAGTACTTC.

V and J are TRBV19 and TRBJ1-1; unclear D gene. Germline lookup yields CDR1 LNHDA and CDR2 SQIVND (reference sequence). With 10 bases removed from V and 10 bases from J, the gap between germline ends came to 16 bases. The CDR3 sequence is 11 residues long. The CDR3 region has the DNA TGTGCCACCATGGGAAGGGAGGGAGCTTTCTTT. This translates into CATMGREGAFF.

This chain joins TRBV9 and TRBJ1-1; D ambiguous. The germline V gene encodes CDR1 SGDLS and CDR2 YYNGEE. V lost 3 bases to trimming and J lost 6 bases, with 18 bases between them. This CDR3 contains 15 residues. CDR3 DNA: TGTGCCAGCAGCGATAACGGGGAACCTTGGGCTGAAGCTTTCTTT. Translating it yields CASSDNGEPWAEAFF.

The V call is TRBV7-3, the J call TRBJ2-3; D remains ambiguous. V dropped 5 bases and J dropped 2 bases, with 5 bases sitting between them. Looked up from germline, CDR1 is SGHTA and CDR2 is FQGTGA. The CDR3 runs 12 residues. DNA of the CDR3: TGTGCCAGCAGCGGAGACACAGATACGCAGTATTTT. It encodes CASSGDTDTQYF.

This clone is a singleton in its sample. The gene calls are TRBV29-1 and TRBJ2-5, with 7 bases lining up with TRBD2. Per germline, CDR1 SQVTM and CDR2 ANQGSEA. The CDR3 spans 15 residues. This chain's CDR3 is CGGLSSGAFQETQYF. The CDR3 coding sequence is TGCGGGGGACTGTCCAGCGGGGCCTTCCAAGAGACCCAGTACTTC.

This clone was seen only once. The rearrangement joins TRBV7-8 to TRBJ2-1; D is uncertain. There are 13 residues in the CDR3. The germline CDR1 and CDR2 sequences are SGHVS and FQNEAQ. Trimming removed 2 bases at V and 2 bases at J, with 4 bases between. The DNA of the CDR3 is TGTGCCAGCAGCTTAAACCCCTACAATGAGCAGTTCTTC. Protein sequence: CASSLNPYNEQFF.

The chain recombines TRBV20-1 with TRBJ2-1; D remains ambiguous. Trimming left V 0 bases short and J 9 bases short, with 6 bases between. This CDR3 has 11 amino acids. Germline values: CDR1 DFQATT, CDR2 SNEGSKA (reference sequence). The CDR3 loop is CSARDPGEQFF. For the CDR3, the DNA is TGCAGTGCTAGAGATCCCGGTGAGCAGTTCTTC.

This clone occurred once. The chain links TRBV19 to TRBJ2-3; 11 bases are shared with TRBD2. The V and J ends lost 5 bases and 6 bases, in that order; junction bases with no gene match: 13. CDR1 is LNHDA, CDR2 SQIVND, per germline (reference sequence). This CDR3 is built from 17 residues. DNA of the CDR3: TGTGCCAGTAGTCATAGCGGGAGGGCACTCGGAGGGGATACGCAGTATTTT. Translated, it gives CASSHSGRALGGDTQYF.

The gene calls are TRBV6-5 and TRBJ1-2; D unresolved. Trimming took off 6 bases at V and 8 bases at J, with 16 bases between the two ends. Per germline, CDR1 MNHEY and CDR2 SVGAGI. There are 13 residues in the CDR3. Here the CDR3 reads CASRRTGEEGYTF. In DNA form, the CDR3 reads TGTGCCAGCAGGAGGACCGGCGAAGAGGGCTACACCTTC.